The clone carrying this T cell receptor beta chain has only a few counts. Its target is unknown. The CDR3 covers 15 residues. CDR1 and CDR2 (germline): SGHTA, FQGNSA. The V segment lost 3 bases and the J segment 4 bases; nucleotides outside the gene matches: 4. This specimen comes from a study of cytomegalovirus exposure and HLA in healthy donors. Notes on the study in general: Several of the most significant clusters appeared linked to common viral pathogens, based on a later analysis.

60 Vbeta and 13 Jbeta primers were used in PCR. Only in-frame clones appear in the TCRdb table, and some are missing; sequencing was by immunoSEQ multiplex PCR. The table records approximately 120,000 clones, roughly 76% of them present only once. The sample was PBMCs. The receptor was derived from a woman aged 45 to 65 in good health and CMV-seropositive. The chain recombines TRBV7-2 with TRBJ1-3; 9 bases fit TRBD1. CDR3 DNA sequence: TGTGCCAGCAGCTTTACAGGGGGCGCGGGAAACACCATATATTTT. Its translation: CASSFTGGAGNTIYF.